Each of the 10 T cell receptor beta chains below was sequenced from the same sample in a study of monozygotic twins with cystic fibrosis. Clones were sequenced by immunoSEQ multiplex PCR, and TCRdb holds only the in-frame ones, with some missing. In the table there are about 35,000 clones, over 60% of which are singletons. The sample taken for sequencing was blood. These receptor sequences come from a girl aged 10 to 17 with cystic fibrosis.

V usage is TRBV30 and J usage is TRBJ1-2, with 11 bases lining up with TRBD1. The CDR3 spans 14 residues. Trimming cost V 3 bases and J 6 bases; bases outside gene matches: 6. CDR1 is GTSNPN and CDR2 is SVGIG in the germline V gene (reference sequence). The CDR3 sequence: CAWRSRDRGNGYTF. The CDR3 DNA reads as TGTGCCTGGAGATCCCGGGACAGGGGGAATGGCTACACCTTC.

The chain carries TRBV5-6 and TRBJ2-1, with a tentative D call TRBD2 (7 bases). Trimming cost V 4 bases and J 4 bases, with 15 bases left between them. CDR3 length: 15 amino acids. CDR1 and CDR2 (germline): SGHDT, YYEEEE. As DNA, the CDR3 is TGTGCCAGCAGCCGAGGACTAGGGGGATACAATGAGCAGTTCTTC. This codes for CASSRGLGGYNEQFF. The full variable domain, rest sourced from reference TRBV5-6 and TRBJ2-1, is DAGVTQSPTHLIKTRGQQVTLRCSPKSGHDTVSWYQQALGQGPQFIFQYYEEEERQRGNFPDRFSGHQFPNYSSELNVNALLLGDSALYLCASSRGLGGYNEQFFGPGTRLTVL.

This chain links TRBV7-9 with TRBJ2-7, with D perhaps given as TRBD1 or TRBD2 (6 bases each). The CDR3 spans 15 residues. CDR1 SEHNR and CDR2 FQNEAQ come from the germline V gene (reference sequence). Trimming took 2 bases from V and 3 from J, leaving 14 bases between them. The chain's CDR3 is CASSLIRGQSYEQYF. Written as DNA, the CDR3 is TGTGCCAGCAGCTTAATCCGGGGGCAAAGCTACGAGCAGTACTTC.

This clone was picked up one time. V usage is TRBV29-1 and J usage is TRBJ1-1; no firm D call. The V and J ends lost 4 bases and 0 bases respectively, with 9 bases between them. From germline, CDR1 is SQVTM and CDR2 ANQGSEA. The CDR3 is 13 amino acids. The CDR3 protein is CSVAPRLNTEAFF. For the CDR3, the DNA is TGCAGCGTTGCACCTCGTTTGAACACTGAAGCTTTCTTT.

As DNA, the CDR3 is TGCGCCAGCAGCTTTGCTGGAGGGGACTTTCAGTACTTC. Translation: CASSFAGGDFQYF. The genes are TRBV5-1 and TRBJ2-4; tentatively, D is TRBD2 (6 bases). CDR1 is SGHRS, CDR2 YFSETQ, per germline. Trimming removed 2 bases from V and 11 bases from J, with 14 bases in between. The CDR3 contains 13 residues.

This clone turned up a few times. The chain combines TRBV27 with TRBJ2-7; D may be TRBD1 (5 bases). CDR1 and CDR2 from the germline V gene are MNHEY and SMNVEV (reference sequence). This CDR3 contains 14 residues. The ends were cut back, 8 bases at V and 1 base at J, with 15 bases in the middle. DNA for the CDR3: TGTGCCAGCTCCTCGACAGACCGTTCCTACGAGCAGTACTTC. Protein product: CASSSTDRSYEQYF.

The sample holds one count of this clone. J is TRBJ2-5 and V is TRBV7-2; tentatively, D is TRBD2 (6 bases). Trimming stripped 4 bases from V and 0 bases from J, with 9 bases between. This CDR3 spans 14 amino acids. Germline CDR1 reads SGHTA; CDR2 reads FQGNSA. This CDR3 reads CASSYRGYQETQYF. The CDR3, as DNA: TGTGCCAGCAGCTATCGGGGGTACCAAGAGACCCAGTACTTC.

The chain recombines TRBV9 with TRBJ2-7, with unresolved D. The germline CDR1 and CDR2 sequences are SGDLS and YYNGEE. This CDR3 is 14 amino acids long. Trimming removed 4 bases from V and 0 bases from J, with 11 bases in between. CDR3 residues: CASSPGVPSYEQYF. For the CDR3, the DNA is TGTGCCAGCAGCCCCGGAGTCCCCTCCTACGAGCAGTACTTC.

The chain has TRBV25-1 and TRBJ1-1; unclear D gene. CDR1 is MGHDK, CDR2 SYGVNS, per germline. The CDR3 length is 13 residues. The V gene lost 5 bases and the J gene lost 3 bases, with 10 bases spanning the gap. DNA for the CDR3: TGTGCCAGCAGTCTGGGAGAGGACACTGAAGCTTTCTTT. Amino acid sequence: CASSLGEDTEAFF.

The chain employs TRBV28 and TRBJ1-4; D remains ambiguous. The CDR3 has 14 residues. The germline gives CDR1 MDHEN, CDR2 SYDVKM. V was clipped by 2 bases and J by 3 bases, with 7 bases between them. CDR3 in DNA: TGTGCCAGCAGTTTAGTCTGGGCTAATGAAAAACTGTTTTTT. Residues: CASSLVWANEKLFF.